This T cell receptor beta chain came from a study of T cells in Graves' hyperthyroidism and ophthalmopathy. Using RNA transcripts as the source, TCR beta CDR3 regions were amplified. TCR CDR3 regions were first amplified by RT-PCR with HTBI primers. TCRdb re-analysed the multiplex PCR reads in MiXCR, keeping a single row per CDR3 protein. The sample contains over 700,000 distinct CDR3 sequences, approximately 40% of which appear only once. Sequenced: blood. This clonotype was sampled from a man between 18 and 35 years old with Graves' hyperthyroidism.

The CDR3 spells CASSLAPGGDTGANVLTF. The CDR3 bases are TGTGCCAGCAGCTTAGCGCCGGGGGGGGACACTGGGGCCAACGTCCTGACTTTC. The genes are TRBV7-9 and TRBJ2-6, with TRBD2 matching 8 bases. The germline V gene encodes CDR1 SEHNR and CDR2 FQNEAQ (reference sequence). The CDR3 loop spans 18 amino acids. After removal of 0 bases from V and 2 bases from J, the junction contained 6 bases not matched to a gene.